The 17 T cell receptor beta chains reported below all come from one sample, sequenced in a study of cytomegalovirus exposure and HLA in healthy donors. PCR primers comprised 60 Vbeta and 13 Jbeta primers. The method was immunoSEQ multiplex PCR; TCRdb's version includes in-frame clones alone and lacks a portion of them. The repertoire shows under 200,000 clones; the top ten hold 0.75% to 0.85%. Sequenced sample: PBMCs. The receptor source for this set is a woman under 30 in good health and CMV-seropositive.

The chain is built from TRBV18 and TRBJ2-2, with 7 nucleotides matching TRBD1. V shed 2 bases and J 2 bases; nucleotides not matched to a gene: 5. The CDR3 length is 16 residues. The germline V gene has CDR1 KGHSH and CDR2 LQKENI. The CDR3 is CASSPSTGVNTGELFF. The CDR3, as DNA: TGTGCCAGCTCACCATCCACAGGGGTCAACACCGGGGAGCTGTTTTTT.

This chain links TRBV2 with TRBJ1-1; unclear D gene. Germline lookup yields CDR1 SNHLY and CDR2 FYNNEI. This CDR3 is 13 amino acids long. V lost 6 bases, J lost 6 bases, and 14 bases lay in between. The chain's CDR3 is CASRGGRWPEAFF. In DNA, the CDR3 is TGTGCCAGCAGGGGAGGGAGATGGCCTGAAGCTTTCTTT.

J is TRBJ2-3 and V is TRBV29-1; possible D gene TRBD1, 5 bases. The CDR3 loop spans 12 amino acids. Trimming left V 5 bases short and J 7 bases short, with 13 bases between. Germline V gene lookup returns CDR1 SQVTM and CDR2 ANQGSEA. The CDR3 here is CSVLYRTNTQYF. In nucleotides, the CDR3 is TGCAGCGTTCTGTACCGGACAAATACGCAGTATTTT.

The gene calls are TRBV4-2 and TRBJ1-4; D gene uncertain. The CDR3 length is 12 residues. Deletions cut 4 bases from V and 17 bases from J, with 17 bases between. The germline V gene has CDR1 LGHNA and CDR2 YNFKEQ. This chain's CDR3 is CASSRGAVSHFF. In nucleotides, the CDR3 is TGTGCCAGCAGCCGGGGAGCGGTCTCCCATTTTTTT.

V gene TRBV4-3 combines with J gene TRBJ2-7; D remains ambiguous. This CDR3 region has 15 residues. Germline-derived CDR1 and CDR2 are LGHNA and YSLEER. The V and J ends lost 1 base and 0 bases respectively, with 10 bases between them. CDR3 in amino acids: CASSQGVEISYEQYF. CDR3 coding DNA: TGCGCCAGCAGCCAAGGAGTTGAAATCTCCTACGAGCAGTACTTC.

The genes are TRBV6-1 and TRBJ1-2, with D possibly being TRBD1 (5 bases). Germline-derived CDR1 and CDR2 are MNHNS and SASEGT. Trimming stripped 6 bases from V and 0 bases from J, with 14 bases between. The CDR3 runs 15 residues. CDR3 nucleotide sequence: TGTGCCAGCAGCCTTTCCGCGGGGGCTAACTATGGCTACACCTTC. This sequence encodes CASSLSAGANYGYTF.

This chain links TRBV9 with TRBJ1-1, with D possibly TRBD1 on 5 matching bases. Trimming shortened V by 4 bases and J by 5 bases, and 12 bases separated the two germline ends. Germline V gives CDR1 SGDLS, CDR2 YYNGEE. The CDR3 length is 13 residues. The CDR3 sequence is CASSPPGVTEAFF. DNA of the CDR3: TGTGCCAGCAGCCCCCCGGGGGTGACTGAAGCTTTCTTT. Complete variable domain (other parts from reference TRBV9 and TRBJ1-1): DSGVTQTPKHLITATGQRVTLRCSPRSGDLSVYWYQQSLDQGLQFLIQYYNGEERAKGNILERFSAQQFPDLHSELNLSSLELGDSALYFCASSPPGVTEAFFGQGTRLTVV.

Here the CDR3 reads CASSDPGYYGYTF. The CDR3 coding sequence is TGTGCCAGCAGCGACCCGGGGTACTATGGCTACACCTTC. The V call is TRBV7-6, the J call TRBJ1-2, with D hard to call. From germline, CDR1 is SGHVS and CDR2 FNYEAQ. The ends were cut back, 5 bases at V and 3 bases at J, with 10 bases in the middle. This CDR3 has 13 amino acids.

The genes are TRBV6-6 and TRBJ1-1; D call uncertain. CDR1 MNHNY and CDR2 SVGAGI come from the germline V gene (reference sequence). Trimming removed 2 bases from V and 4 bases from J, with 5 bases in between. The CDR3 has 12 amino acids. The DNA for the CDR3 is TGTGCCAGCAGTTACGAGGGCACTGAAGCTTTCTTT. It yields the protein CASSYEGTEAFF.

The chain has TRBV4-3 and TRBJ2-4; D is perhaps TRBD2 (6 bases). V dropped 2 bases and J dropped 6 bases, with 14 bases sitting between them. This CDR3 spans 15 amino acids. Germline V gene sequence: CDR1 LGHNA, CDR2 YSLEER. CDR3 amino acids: CASSQSGGRINIQYF. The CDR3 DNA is TGCGCCAGCAGCCAATCCGGGGGAAGAATAAACATTCAGTACTTC.

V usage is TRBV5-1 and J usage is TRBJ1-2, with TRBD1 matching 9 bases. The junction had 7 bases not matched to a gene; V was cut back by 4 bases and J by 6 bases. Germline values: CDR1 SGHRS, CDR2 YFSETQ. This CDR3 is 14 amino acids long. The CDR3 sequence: CASSNRQGVDGYTF. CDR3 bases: TGCGCCAGCAGCAACAGACAGGGGGTGGATGGCTACACCTTC.

CDR3 amino acids: CASSQPGVGANVLTF. CDR3 coding DNA: TGCGCCAGCAGCCAACCCGGGGTAGGGGCCAACGTCCTGACTTTC. V is TRBV5-1 and J is TRBJ2-6; tentatively, D is TRBD2 (5 bases). Germline V gene data show CDR1 as SGHRS and CDR2 as YFSETQ. The V end lost 4 bases, the J end lost 4 bases, and 12 bases lay between the germline ends. The CDR3 runs to 15 residues. Supplemented by reference TRBV5-1 and TRBJ2-6, the full variable domain reads KAGVTQTPRYLIKTRGQQVTLSCSPISGHRSVSWYQQTPGQGLQFLFEYFSETQRNKGNFPGRFSGRQFSNSRSEMNVSTLELGDSALYLCASSQPGVGANVLTFGAGSRLTVL.

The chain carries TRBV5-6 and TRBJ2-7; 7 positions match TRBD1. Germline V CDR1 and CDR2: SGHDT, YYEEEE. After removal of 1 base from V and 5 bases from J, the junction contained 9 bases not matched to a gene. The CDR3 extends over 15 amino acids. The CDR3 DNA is TGTGCCAGCAGCTTGCTGACAGGGAGCATCCACGAGCAGTACTTC. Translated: CASSLLTGSIHEQYF. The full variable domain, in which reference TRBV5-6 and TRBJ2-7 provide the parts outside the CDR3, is DAGVTQSPTHLIKTRGQQVTLRCSPKSGHDTVSWYQQALGQGPQFIFQYYEEEERQRGNFPDRFSGHQFPNYSSELNVNALLLGDSALYLCASSLLTGSIHEQYFGPGTRLTVT.

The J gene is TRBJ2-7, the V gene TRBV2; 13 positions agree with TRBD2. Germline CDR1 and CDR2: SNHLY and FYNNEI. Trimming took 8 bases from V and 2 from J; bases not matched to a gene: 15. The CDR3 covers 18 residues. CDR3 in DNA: TGTGCCAGCTTGGGGATTACTAGCGGGAGGGCCCCCACCTACGAGCAGTACTTC. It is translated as CASLGITSGRAPTYEQYF.

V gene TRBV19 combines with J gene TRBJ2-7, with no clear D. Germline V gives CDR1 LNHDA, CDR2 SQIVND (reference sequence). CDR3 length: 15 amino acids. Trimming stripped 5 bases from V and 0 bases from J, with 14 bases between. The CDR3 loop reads CASSSSPVVSYEQYF. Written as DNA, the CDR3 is TGTGCCAGTAGTTCCTCCCCTGTTGTCTCCTACGAGCAGTACTTC.

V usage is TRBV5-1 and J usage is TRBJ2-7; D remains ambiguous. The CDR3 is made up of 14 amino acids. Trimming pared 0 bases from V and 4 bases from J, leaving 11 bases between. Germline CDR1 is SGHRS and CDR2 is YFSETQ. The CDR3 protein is CASSLEALRYEQYF. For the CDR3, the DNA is TGCGCCAGCAGCTTGGAGGCACTAAGATACGAGCAGTACTTC.

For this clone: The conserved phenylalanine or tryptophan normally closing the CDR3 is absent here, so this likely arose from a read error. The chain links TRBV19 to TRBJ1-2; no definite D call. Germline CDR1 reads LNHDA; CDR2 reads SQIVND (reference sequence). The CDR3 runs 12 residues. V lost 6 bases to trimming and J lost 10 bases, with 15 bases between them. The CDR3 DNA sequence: TGTGCCAGTAGCCGAGGACGGGTCGACTACACCCTC. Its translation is CASSRGRVDYTL.